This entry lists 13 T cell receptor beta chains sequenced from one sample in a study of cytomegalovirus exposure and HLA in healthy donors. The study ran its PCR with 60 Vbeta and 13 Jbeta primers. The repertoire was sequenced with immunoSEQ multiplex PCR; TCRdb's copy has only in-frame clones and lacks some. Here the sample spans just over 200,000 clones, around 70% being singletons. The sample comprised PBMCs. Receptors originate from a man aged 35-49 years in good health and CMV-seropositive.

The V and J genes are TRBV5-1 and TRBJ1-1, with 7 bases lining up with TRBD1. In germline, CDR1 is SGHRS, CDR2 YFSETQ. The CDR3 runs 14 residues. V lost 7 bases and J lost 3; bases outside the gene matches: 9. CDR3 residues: CASGRDRAYTEAFF. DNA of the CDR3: TGCGCCAGCGGGAGAGACAGGGCCTACACTGAAGCTTTCTTT.

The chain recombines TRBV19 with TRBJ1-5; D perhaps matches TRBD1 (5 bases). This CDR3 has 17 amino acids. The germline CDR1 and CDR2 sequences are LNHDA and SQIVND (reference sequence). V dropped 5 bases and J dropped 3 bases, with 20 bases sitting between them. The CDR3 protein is CASSPKGMARNNQPQHF. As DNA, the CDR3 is TGTGCCAGTAGTCCTAAGGGGATGGCCAGGAACAATCAGCCCCAGCATTTT.

CDR3 amino acids: CASSQEYRRPNQPQHF. The CDR3, as DNA: TGCGCCAGCAGCCAAGAATACCGGAGGCCCAATCAGCCCCAGCATTTT. The rearrangement links TRBV4-1 to TRBJ1-5, with D unclear. Germline assignment: CDR1 MGHRA and CDR2 YSYEKL. V was pared by 0 bases and J by 3 bases, with 12 bases between. There are 16 residues in the CDR3.

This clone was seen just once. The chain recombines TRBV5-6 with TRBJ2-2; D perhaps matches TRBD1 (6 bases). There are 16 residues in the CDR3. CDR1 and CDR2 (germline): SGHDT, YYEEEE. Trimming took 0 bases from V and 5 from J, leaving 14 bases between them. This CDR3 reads CASSLVGQSLTGELFF. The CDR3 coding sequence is TGTGCCAGCAGCTTGGTTGGACAGTCGCTAACCGGGGAGCTGTTTTTT. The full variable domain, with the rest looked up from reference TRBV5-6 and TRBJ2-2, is DAGVTQSPTHLIKTRGQQVTLRCSPKSGHDTVSWYQQALGQGPQFIFQYYEEEERQRGNFPDRFSGHQFPNYSSELNVNALLLGDSALYLCASSLVGQSLTGELFFGEGSRLTVL.

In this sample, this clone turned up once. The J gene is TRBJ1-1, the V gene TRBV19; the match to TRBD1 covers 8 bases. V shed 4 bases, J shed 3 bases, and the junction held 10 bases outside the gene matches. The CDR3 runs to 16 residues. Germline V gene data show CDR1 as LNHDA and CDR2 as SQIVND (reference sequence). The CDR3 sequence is CASSTWTGNMYTEAFF. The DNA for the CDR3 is TGTGCCAGTAGTACCTGGACAGGGAATATGTACACTGAAGCTTTCTTT.

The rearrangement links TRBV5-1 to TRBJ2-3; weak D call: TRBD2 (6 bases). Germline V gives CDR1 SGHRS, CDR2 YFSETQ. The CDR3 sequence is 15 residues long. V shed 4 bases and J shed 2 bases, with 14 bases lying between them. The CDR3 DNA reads TGCGCCAGCAGCCCGGCGGGGTCCTCCACAGATACGCAGTATTTT. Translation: CASSPAGSSTDTQYF.

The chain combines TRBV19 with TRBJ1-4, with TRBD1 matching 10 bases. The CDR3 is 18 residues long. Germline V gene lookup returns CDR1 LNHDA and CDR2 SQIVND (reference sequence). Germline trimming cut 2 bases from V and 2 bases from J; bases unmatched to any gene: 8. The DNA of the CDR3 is TGTGCCAGTAGTATATCCCGGGGACAGGGGAAGACTAATGAAAAACTGTTTTTT. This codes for CASSISRGQGKTNEKLFF. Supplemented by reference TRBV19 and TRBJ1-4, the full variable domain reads DGGITQSPKYLFRKEGQNVTLSCEQNLNHDAMYWYRQDPGQGLRLIYYSQIVNDFQKGDIAEGYSVSREKKESFPLTVTSAQKNPTAFYLCASSISRGQGKTNEKLFFGSGTQLSVL.

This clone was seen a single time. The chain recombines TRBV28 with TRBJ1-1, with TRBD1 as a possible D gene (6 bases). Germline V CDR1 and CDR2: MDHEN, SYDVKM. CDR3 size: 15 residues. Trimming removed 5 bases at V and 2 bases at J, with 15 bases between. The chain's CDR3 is CASSPQTGVNTEAFF. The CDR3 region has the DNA TGTGCCAGCAGTCCGCAGACAGGAGTTAACACTGAAGCTTTCTTT.

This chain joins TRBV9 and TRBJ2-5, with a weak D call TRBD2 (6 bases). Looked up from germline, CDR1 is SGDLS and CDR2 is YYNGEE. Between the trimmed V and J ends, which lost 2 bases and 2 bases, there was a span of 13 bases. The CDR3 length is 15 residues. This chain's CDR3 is CASSVWGGPQETQYF. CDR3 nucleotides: TGTGCCAGCAGCGTCTGGGGAGGCCCGCAAGAGACCCAGTACTTC.

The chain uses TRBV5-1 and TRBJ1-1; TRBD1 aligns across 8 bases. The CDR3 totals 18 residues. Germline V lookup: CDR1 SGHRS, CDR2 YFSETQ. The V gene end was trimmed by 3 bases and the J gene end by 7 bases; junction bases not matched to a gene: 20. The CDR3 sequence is CASSWRPPGGGQGGEAFF. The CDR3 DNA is TGCGCCAGCAGCTGGAGACCGCCGGGTGGAGGACAGGGCGGTGAAGCTTTCTTT.

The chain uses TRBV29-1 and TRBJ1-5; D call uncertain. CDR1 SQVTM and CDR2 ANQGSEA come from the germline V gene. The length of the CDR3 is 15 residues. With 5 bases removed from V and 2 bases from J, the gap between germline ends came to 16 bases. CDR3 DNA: TGCAGCGTTTCCGAGGGTTTTTTGGGCAATCAGCCCCAGCATTTT. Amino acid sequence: CSVSEGFLGNQPQHF.

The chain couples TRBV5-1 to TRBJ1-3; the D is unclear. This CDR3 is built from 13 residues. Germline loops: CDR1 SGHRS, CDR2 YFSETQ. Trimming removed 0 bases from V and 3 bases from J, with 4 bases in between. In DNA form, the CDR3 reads TGCGCCAGCAGCTTGGGTAGTGGAAACACCATATATTTT. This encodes CASSLGSGNTIYF.

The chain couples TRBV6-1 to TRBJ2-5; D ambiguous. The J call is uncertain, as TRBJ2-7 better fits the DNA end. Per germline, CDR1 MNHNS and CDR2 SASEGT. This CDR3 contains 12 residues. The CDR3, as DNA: TGTGCCAGCAGTTTAAGCTCCTACGAGCAGTACTTC. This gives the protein CASSLSSYEQYF.